Detailed here is one T cell receptor beta chain. The entry originates in a study of blood T cell repertoires in COVID-19. Assay: immunoSEQ multiplex PCR; the TCRdb copy retains only in-frame clones and omits some. The sample includes approximately 320,000 clones, roughly 87% of them seen just once. Germline V gene data show CDR1 as MDHEN and CDR2 as SYDVKM. The CDR3 totals 16 residues. The V and J ends lost 3 bases and 5 bases, in that order; junction bases with no gene match: 10. This rearrangement joins TRBV28 to TRBJ2-5, with 9 bases identical to TRBD2. Sequences were obtained from PBMCs or T cells enriched from blood (not recorded which). The TCR was taken from a woman aged 18-30 years who had recovered from COVID-19. The CDR3 reads CASSLWSSGTVETQYF. The CDR3 coding sequence is TGTGCCAGCAGTTTGTGGTCTAGCGGGACGGTTGAGACCCAGTACTTC.